This is a list of T cell receptor beta chains from one sample in a study of early T cells in non-severe SARS-CoV-2 infection. TCRdb reprocessed the 5' RACE reads via MiXCR and lists one record per CDR3 protein. The table shows about 80,000 distinct CDR3 sequences, with roughly 12% occurring only once. Material for sequencing was whole blood. The receptors shown here come from an adult who was a healthcare worker with PCR-confirmed SARS-CoV-2 infection or an uninfected control (not recorded which). Each CDR3 is given with its conserved first and last residue. D genes are given only for firm matches. A clone size is listed for some rows: how often the clone was seen (once, few, many), or a class if it is expanded.

v_call	d_call	j_call	clone_size	cdr3_nt	cdr3_aa
TRBV6-5	TRBD1	TRBJ1-6	NA	TGTGCCAGCAGACCCGAGGGACAGTCACCCCTCCACTTT	CASRPEGQSPLHF
TRBV2	TRBD1	TRBJ2-1	few	TGTGCCAGCAGTGTACAGGGGAGCTCCTACAATGAGCAGTTCTTC	CASSVQGSSYNEQFF
TRBV20-1	TRBD1	TRBJ2-7	many	TGCAGTCAACAGGGCGGACAGGGGACCTACGAGCAGTACTTC	CSQQGGQGTYEQYF
TRBV30	TRBD1	TRBJ2-7	few	TGTGCCTGGGGAAGGGGGCTCTCCTACGAGCAGTACTTC	CAWGRGLSYEQYF
TRBV12-3/TRBV12-4	TRBD1	TRBJ1-2	many	TGTGCCAGCAGTCGTACAGGGGCTCAAAACTATGGCTACACCTTC	CASSRTGAQNYGYTF
TRBV6-5	TRBD1	TRBJ1-1	NA	TGTGCCAGCAGTCCAGGGACAGGGGCTTATCGGACTGAAGCTTTCTTT	CASSPGTGAYRTEAFF
TRBV24-1	TRBD2	TRBJ2-1	NA	TGTGCCACCAGTGATTTGCAGACTAGCGGGAAGGTCAATGAGCAGTTCTTC	CATSDLQTSGKVNEQFF
TRBV29-1	NA	TRBJ2-1	NA	TGCAGCGATGGAGGAGGAGGCAATGAGCAGTTCTTC	CSDGGGGNEQFF
TRBV7-9	NA	TRBJ1-1	NA	TGTGCCAGCAGCAGACTCGGTAGCGGCACTGAAGCTTTCTTT	CASSRLGSGTEAFF
TRBV6-5	NA	TRBJ2-1	few	TGTGCCAGCAGCCTCGTTGCCTCCTACAATGAGCAGTTCTTC	CASSLVASYNEQFF
TRBV30	NA	TRBJ1-5	NA	TGTGCCTGGAGTGTTATGGGGGGAGGTCAGCCCCAGCATTTT	CAWSVMGGGQPQHF
TRBV18	TRBD1	TRBJ1-5	many	TGTGCCAGCTCACCCGGACAGGGGTCAGGAAGCCAGCCCCAGCATTTT	CASSPGQGSGSQPQHF
TRBV5-1	TRBD2	TRBJ2-7	few	TGCGCCAGCAGCGTGACTAGCGGGAGCTCCTACGAGCAGTACTTC	CASSVTSGSSYEQYF
TRBV7-3	NA	TRBJ1-1	NA	TGTGCCAGCAGCTCCTTCCAGGGCACTGAAGCTTTCTTT	CASSSFQGTEAFF
TRBV3-1	NA	TRBJ2-4	many	TGTGCCAGCCGGGACTCGGGTGACATTCAGTACTTC	CASRDSGDIQYF
TRBV7-3	NA	TRBJ2-2	many	TGTGCCAGCAAAACGACGGGGACCGGGGAGCTGTTTTTT	CASKTTGTGELFF
TRBV28	NA	TRBJ1-5	NA	TGTGCCAGCGGGACACTAAATCAGCCCCAGCATTTT	CASGTLNQPQHF
TRBV30	NA	TRBJ2-3	few	TGTGCCTGGAACACCCCCAAACGCGGGAAAGCAGATACGCAGTATTTT	CAWNTPKRGKADTQYF
TRBV30	NA	TRBJ1-5	many	TGTGCCTGGAGTGTACCGGGCCTATCCCGAGGTCAGCCCCAGCATTTT	CAWSVPGLSRGQPQHF
TRBV6-2/TRBV6-3	NA	TRBJ2-1	many	TGTGCCAGCAGTCCGGGACTCGAAGTCGGCCACCCGACCTACAATGAGCAGTTCTTC	CASSPGLEVGHPTYNEQFF
TRBV29-1	NA	TRBJ1-2	few	TGCAGCGTTGAAGACCCAAGGGAGGGGAACTATGGCTACACCTTC	CSVEDPREGNYGYTF
TRBV3-1	NA	TRBJ1-2	many	TGTGCCAGCAGCCCTGGGTTCGATGGCTACACCTTC	CASSPGFDGYTF
TRBV20-1	TRBD2	TRBJ2-7	many	TGCAGTGCTAGTGGGACTAGCGGGGGACTTAGGTACGAGCAGTACTTC	CSASGTSGGLRYEQYF
TRBV19	TRBD1	TRBJ1-1	NA	TGTGCCAGTAGGGGACAGGCGGGTTCAGGGGCTTTCTTT	CASRGQAGSGAFF
TRBV9	NA	TRBJ2-3	few	TGTGCCAGCAGCGTAGTGGAGGGGAGACCGGGAGATACGCAGTATTTT	CASSVVEGRPGDTQYF
TRBV6-1	TRBD2	TRBJ2-5	NA	TGTGCCAGCAGTGATTCCTCCTCCGGGGGAGGGCAAGAGACCCAGTACTTC	CASSDSSSGGGQETQYF
TRBV29-1	NA	TRBJ1-2	few	TGCAGCGTTGAAAATGGTAGGAATGGCTACACCTTC	CSVENGRNGYTF
TRBV15	NA	TRBJ1-6	NA	TGTGCCACCAGAGCAGCAGCCTCCAGCTATCCACCCCTCCACTTT	CATRAAASSYPPLHF
TRBV7-9	TRBD2	TRBJ2-1	many	TGTGCCAGCAGCTCAGGTAGCGGGAGAGGGCACAATGAGCAGTTCTTC	CASSSGSGRGHNEQFF
TRBV7-3	TRBD1	TRBJ2-3	NA	TGTGCCAGCAGCGAGACAGGGTCCGATACGCAGTATTTT	CASSETGSDTQYF
TRBV28	NA	TRBJ2-7	few	TGTGCCAGCAGTGCCCCCACAGGGTTATCCTACGAGCAGTACTTC	CASSAPTGLSYEQYF
TRBV7-9	NA	TRBJ1-1	many	TGTGCCAGCCCGGGTGGGGACGACACTGAAGCTTTCTTT	CASPGGDDTEAFF
TRBV11-2	TRBD1	TRBJ2-1	NA	TGTGCCAGCAGCCAGGGGACAGCCCCGAATGAGCAGTTCTTC	CASSQGTAPNEQFF
TRBV24-1	NA	TRBJ1-5	few	TGTGCCACCAGTGATGCTGGGGGAAATCGGCCCCAGCATTTT	CATSDAGGNRPQHF
TRBV7-8	NA	TRBJ1-5	many	TGTGCCAGCAGCTCCGGACGGTACAATCAGCCCCAGCATTTT	CASSSGRYNQPQHF
TRBV20-1	TRBD2	TRBJ2-1	NA	TGCAGTGCTCGAAATCACGGACTAGCGGGAGGAAATGAGCAGTTCTTC	CSARNHGLAGGNEQFF
TRBV5-5	NA	TRBJ2-1	NA	TGTGCCAGCAGCTTGGGGAGCCATGAGCAGTTCTTC	CASSLGSHEQFF
TRBV7-2	TRBD1	TRBJ1-2	few	TGTGCCAGCAGAAGGACAGGGGGCCCTCAAGGCTACACCTTC	CASRRTGGPQGYTF
TRBV29-1	TRBD2	TRBJ2-3	NA	TGCAGCGTTGGGGACTACCTAAGGACAGATACGCAGTATTTT	CSVGDYLRTDTQYF
TRBV7-8	TRBD1	TRBJ2-6	many	TGTGCCAGCAGCTCGCTGGACAGGGCTGGGGCCAACGTCCTGACTTTC	CASSSLDRAGANVLTF
TRBV29-1	NA	TRBJ2-6	NA	TGCAGCGTTGACCCAACTGGGGCCAACGTCCTGACTTTC	CSVDPTGANVLTF
TRBV6-1	TRBD1	TRBJ1-1	NA	TGTGCCAGCACCACGACAGGGGTCACTGAAGCTTTCTTT	CASTTTGVTEAFF
TRBV9	NA	TRBJ1-5	NA	TGTGCCAGCAGCGCAGGGGATACCGTTCAGCCCCAGCATTTT	CASSAGDTVQPQHF
TRBV20-1	NA	TRBJ1-1	few	TGCAGTGCTAGAGATGGGGCTCGACAGACTGAAGCTTTCTTT	CSARDGARQTEAFF
TRBV7-2	NA	TRBJ2-2	NA	TGTGCCAGCAGCTTAGTATCCCTGGGGGAGCTGTTTTTT	CASSLVSLGELFF
TRBV20-1	TRBD2	TRBJ2-3	NA	TGCTGTGCTCCCTCGTCTGAGGCGGGAGGGTACACAGATACGCAGTATTTT	CCAPSSEAGGYTDTQYF